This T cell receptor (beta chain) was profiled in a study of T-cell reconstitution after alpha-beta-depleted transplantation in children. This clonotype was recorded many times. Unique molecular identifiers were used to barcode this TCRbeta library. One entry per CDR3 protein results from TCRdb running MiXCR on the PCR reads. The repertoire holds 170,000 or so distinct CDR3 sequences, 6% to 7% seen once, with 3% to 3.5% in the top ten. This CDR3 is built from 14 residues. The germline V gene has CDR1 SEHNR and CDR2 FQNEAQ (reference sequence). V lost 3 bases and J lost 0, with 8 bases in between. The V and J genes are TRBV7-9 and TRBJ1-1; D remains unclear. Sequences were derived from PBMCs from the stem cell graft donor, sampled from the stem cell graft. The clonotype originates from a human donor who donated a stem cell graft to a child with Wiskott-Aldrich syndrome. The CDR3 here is CASSLGAMNTEAFF. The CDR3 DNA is TGTGCCAGCAGCTTGGGAGCCATGAACACTGAAGCTTTCTTT.